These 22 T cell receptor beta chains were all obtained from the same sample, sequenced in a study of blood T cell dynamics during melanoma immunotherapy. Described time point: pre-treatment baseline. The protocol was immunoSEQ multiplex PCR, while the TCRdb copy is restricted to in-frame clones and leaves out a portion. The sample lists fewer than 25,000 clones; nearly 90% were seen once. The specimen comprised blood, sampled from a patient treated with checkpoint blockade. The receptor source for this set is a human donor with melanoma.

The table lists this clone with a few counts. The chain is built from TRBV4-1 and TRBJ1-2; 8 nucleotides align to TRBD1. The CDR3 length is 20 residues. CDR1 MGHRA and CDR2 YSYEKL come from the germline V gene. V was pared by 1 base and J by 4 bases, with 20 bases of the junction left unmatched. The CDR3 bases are TGCGCCAGCAGCCAAGCTGGGGTGGGGGACAGGCAAGAAAAGGGCTATGGCTACACCTTC. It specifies CASSQAGVGDRQEKGYGYTF.

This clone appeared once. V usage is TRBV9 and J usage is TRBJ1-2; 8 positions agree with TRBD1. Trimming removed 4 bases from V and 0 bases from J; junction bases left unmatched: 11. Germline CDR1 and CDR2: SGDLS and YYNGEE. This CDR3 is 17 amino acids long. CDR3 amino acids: CASSPTGTGTANYGYTF. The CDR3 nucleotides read TGTGCCAGCAGCCCCACCGGGACAGGCACCGCTAACTATGGCTACACCTTC.

CDR3 residues: CASSVAPGPGGSPLHF. DNA of the CDR3: TGTGCCAGCAGCGTAGCTCCGGGACCGGGAGGTTCACCCCTCCACTTT. The chain uses TRBV9 and TRBJ1-6, with D perhaps TRBD1 (5 bases). CDR1 and CDR2 from the germline V gene are SGDLS and YYNGEE. V was trimmed by 0 bases and J by 9 bases, leaving 16 bases between them. This CDR3 is 16 amino acids long.

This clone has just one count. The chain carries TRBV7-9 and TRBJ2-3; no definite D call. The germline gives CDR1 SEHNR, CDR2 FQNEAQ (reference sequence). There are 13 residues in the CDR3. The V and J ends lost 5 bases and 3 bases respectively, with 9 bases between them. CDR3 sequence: CASSQESTDTQYF. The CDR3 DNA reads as TGTGCCAGCAGCCAGGAGAGTACAGATACGCAGTATTTT.

The CDR3 reads CASNPRGVDGSYEQYF. The CDR3 DNA reads TGTGCCAGCAACCCCCGGGGTGTGGACGGCTCCTACGAGCAGTACTTC. The chain carries TRBV2 and TRBJ2-7; a weak D match, TRBD2 (5 bases). V was shortened by 7 bases and J by 0 bases, with 19 bases between the two germline ends. The CDR3 has 16 residues. Germline CDR1 and CDR2: SNHLY and FYNNEI.

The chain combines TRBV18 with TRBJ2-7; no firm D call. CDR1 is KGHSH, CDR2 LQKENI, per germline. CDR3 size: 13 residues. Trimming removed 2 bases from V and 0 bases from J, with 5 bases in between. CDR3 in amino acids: CASSPSDSYEQYF. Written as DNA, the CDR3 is TGTGCCAGCTCACCAAGTGACTCCTACGAGCAGTACTTC.

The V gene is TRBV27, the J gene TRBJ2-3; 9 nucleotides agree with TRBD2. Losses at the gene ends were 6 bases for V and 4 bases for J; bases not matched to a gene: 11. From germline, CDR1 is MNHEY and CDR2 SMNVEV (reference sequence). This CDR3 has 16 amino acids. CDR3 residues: CASSNDPSGGSDTQYF. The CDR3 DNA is TGTGCCAGCAGCAATGACCCAAGCGGGGGGTCAGATACGCAGTATTTT.

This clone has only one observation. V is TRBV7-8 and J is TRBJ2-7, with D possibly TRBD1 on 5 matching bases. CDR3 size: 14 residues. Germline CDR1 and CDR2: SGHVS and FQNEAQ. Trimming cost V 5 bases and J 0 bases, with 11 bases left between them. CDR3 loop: CASSVQAASYEQYF. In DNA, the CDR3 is TGTGCCAGCAGCGTACAGGCTGCCTCCTACGAGCAGTACTTC.

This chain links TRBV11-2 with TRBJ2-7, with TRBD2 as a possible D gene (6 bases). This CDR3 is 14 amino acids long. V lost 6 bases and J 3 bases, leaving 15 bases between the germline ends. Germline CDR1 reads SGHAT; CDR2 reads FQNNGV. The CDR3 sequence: CASSSQEGGYEQYF. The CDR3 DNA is TGTGCCAGCAGTTCGCAGGAGGGAGGCTACGAGCAGTACTTC.

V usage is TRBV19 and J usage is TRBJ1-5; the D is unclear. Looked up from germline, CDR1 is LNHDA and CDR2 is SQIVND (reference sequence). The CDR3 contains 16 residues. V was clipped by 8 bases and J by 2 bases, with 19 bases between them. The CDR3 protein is CASGNSGVGGNQPQHF. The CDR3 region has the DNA TGTGCCAGTGGCAATTCCGGGGTTGGGGGCAATCAGCCCCAGCATTTT.

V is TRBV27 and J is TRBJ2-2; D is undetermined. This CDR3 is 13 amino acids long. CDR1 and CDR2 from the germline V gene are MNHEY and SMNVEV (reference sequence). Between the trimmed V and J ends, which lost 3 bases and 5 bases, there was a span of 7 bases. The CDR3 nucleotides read TGTGCCAGCAGTTTTCTGGGGACCGGGGAGCTGTTTTTT. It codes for CASSFLGTGELFF.

The CDR3 spells CASSRRPGYYGYTF. The CDR3 DNA reads TGTGCCAGCAGCCGAAGGCCAGGATATTATGGCTACACCTTC. The J gene is TRBJ1-2, the V gene TRBV5-6; D not resolved. With 4 bases removed from V and 5 bases from J, the gap between germline ends came to 15 bases. The CDR3 is made up of 14 amino acids. Germline V gene data show CDR1 as SGHDT and CDR2 as YYEEEE.

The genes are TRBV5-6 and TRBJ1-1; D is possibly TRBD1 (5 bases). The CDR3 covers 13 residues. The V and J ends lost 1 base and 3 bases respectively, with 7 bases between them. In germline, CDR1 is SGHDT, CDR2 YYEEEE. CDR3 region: CASSLLGDTEAFF. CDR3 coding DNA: TGTGCCAGCAGCTTGTTAGGGGACACTGAAGCTTTCTTT.

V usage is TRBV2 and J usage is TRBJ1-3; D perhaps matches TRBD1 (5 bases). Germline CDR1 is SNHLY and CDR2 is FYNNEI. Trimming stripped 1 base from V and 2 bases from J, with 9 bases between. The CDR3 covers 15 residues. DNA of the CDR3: TGTGCCAGCAGTGAAGAGGGCAGGGCTGGAAACACCATATATTTT. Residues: CASSEEGRAGNTIYF.

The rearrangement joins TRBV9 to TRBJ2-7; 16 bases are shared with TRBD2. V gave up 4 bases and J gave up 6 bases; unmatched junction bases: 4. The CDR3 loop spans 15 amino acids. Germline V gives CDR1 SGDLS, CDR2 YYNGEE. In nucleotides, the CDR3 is TGTGCCAGCAGCCCTGGGACTAGCGGGGGGGGCGAGCAGTACTTC. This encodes CASSPGTSGGGEQYF.

CDR3: CASSAIENTEAFF. CDR3 in DNA: TGTGCCAGCAGTGCCATCGAGAACACTGAAGCTTTCTTT. The chain employs TRBV6-5 and TRBJ1-1; D not certain. CDR1 MNHEY and CDR2 SVGAGI come from the germline V gene. CDR3 length: 13 amino acids. The germline V and J ends were trimmed by 5 bases and 1 base, with 8 bases remaining between them.

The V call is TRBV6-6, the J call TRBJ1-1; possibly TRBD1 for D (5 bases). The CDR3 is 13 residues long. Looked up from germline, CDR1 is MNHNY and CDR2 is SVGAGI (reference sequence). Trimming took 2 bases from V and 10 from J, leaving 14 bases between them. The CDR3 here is CASSYGGSLGAFF. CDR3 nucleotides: TGTGCCAGCAGTTACGGGGGTAGTCTTGGAGCTTTCTTT.

The CDR3 protein is CASSLVMESGGNTIYF. The CDR3 region has the DNA TGTGCCAGCAGCTTAGTCATGGAGAGTGGAGGAAACACCATATATTTT. V gene TRBV7-8 combines with J gene TRBJ1-3, with unresolved D. From germline, CDR1 is SGHVS and CDR2 FQNEAQ. Trimming left V 1 base short and J 4 bases short, with 14 bases between. This CDR3 spans 16 amino acids.

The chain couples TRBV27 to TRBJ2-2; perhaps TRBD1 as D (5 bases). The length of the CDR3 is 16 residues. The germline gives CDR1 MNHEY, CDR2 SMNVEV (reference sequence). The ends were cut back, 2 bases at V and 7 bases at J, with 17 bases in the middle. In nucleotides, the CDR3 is TGTGCCAGCAGTTTAAGGGGCATGACTGTCGGCGGGGAGCTGTTTTTT. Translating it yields CASSLRGMTVGGELFF.

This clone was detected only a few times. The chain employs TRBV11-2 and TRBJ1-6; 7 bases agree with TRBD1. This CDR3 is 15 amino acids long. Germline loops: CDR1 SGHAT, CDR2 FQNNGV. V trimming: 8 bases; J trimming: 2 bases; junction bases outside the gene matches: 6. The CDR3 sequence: CASDRDRAYNSPLHF. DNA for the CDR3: TGTGCCAGCGACCGGGACAGAGCCTATAATTCACCCCTCCACTTT.

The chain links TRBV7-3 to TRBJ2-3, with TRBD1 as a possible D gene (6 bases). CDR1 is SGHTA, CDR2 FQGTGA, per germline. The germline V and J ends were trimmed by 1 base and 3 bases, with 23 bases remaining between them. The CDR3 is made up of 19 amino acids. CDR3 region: CASSLNPISRTVGTDTQYF. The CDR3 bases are TGTGCCAGCAGCTTAAACCCCATATCTCGGACAGTGGGAACAGATACGCAGTATTTT. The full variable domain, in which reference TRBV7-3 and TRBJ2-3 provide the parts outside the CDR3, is GAGVSQTPSNKVTEKGKYVELRCDPISGHTALYWYRQSLGQGPEFLIYFQGTGAADDSGLPNDRFFAVRPEGSVSTLKIQRTERGDSAVYLCASSLNPISRTVGTDTQYFGPGTRLTVL.

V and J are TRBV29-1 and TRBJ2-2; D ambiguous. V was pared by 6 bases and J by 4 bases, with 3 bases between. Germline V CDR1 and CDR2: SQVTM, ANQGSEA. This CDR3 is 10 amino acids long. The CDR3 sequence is CSVFTGELFF. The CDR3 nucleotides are TGCAGCGTCTTCACCGGGGAGCTGTTTTTT.